A selection of T cell receptor beta chains follows, all from one sample in a study of T cells in localized non-small cell lung cancer. Method: immunoSEQ multiplex PCR; TCRdb's copy keeps in-frame clones and lacks some. The table lists about 30,000 clones, roughly 91% of them singletons. The sequenced sample was peripheral blood, obtained before any cancer treatment. The receptors come from a female donor of 60 years or more with stage III squamous cell lung carcinoma. Both conserved end residues are trimmed from each CDR3. Where a row states a size, it is once, few, many or the class of an expanded clone; other rows omit it.

v_gene	abundance	j_gene	CDR3aa
TRBV11-2	once	TRBJ1-2	ASSFTSPRGYT
TRBV2	NA	TRBJ2-3	ASSSRRKLTDTQY
TRBV19	NA	TRBJ1-5	ASRQHAGVDSNQPQH
TRBV1	NA	TRBJ1-4	TSSPGQGKSVTNEKLF
TRBV4-2	NA	TRBJ1-5	ASSQDNGRQPQH
TRBV11-2	NA	TRBJ2-4	ASSDWTRGSKNIQY
TRBV7-7	once	TRBJ2-5	ASSLDRVLETQY
TRBV5-4	once	TRBJ1-2	ASSPGGPNYGYT
TRBV19	NA	TRBJ1-5	ASSIVRGLVDQPQH
TRBV6-1	NA	TRBJ1-1	ASDYGGWTEAF
TRBV19	NA	TRBJ1-2	ASSFDYAGNGYT
TRBV9	NA	TRBJ1-4	ASSFSGGAGEKLF
TRBV28	NA	TRBJ1-1	ASSSIGTEAF
TRBV28	once	TRBJ1-5	ASSFSRRGQGSNQPQH
TRBV5-1	NA	TRBJ2-1	ASSLLGNEQF
TRBV7-9	NA	TRBJ2-1	ASSSNSGSSYNEQF
TRBV7-8	NA	TRBJ2-2	ASSLVPAGVTGELF
TRBV2	NA	TRBJ1-4	ASSEGGAGEKLF
TRBV4-1	NA	TRBJ2-5	ASSQVSGGQTQY
TRBV6-1	NA	TRBJ2-2	ASSEGQGHLLNTGELF
TRBV9	few	TRBJ2-2	ASSVDPGQNTGELF
TRBV20-1	NA	TRBJ2-7	SATPGGEQY